This TCR beta chain appears in the sequencing data of a study of T cells after somatic rescue of genetic block. Deletions cut 1 base from V and 7 bases from J, with 15 bases between. Germline lookup yields CDR1 LNHNV and CDR2 YYDKDF (reference sequence). This CDR3 region has 15 residues. Some clones are missing from TCRdb's copy, which holds only in-frame ones; the method was immunoSEQ multiplex PCR. This sample yields about 67,000 clones, of which 92% are seen a single time; around 3% belongs to the top ten. This clone showed up just once. The sequence was obtained from a man aged 35 to 55. Sample: peripheral blood mononuclear cells (PBMCs). The V and J genes are TRBV15 and TRBJ2-3; D not resolved. CDR3 residues: CATSRAFARANTQYF. CDR3 nucleotide sequence: TGTGCCACCAGCAGAGCATTTGCCCGGGCGAATACGCAGTATTTT.